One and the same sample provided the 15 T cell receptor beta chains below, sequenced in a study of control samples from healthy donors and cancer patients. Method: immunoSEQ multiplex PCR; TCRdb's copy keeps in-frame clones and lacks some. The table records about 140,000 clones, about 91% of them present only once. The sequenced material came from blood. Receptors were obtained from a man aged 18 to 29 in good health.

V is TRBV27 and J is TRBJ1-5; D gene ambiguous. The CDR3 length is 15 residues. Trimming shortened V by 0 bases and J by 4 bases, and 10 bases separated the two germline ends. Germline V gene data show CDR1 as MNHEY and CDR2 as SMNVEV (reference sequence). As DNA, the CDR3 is TGTGCCAGCAGTTTATCGTCCGCAGCAAATCAGCCCCAGCATTTT. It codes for CASSLSSAANQPQHF.

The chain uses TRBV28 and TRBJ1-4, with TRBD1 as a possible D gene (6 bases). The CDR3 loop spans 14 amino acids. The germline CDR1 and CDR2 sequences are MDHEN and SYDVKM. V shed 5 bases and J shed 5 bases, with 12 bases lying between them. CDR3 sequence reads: CASSRTELNEKLFF. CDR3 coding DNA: TGTGCCAGCAGTCGGACAGAGCTAAATGAAAAACTGTTTTTT.

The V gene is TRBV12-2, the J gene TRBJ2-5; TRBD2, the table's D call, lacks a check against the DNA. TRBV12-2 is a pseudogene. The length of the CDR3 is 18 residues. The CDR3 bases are TGTGCAAGTCGCTTAGCGCGGACTAGCGGGAATCAATTTGAGACCCAGTACTTC. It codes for CASRLARTSGNQFETQYF.

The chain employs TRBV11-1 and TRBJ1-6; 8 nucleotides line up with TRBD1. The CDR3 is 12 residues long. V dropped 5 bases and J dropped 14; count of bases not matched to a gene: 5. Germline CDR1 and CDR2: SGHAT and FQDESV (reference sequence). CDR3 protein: CASSPDRGALHF. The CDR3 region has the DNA TGTGCCAGCAGCCCCGACAGGGGCGCCCTCCACTTT.

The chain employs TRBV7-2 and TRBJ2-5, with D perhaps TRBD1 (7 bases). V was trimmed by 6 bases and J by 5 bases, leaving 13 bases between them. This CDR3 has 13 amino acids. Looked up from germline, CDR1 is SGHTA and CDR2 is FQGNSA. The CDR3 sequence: CASREGTAETQYF. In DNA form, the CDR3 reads TGTGCCAGCAGGGAGGGGACAGCGGAGACCCAGTACTTC.

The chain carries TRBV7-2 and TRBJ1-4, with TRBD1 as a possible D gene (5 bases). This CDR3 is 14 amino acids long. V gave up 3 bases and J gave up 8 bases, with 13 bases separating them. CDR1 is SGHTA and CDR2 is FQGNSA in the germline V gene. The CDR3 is CASSLGVFGEKLFF. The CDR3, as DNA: TGTGCCAGCAGCTTGGGGGTGTTTGGGGAAAAACTGTTTTTT.

The CDR3 coding sequence is TGTGCCAGAAGCTTTTTTGGGACAGGTATACCTACGGTCCAAGAGACCCAGTACTTC. Translating it yields CARSFFGTGIPTVQETQYF. This rearrangement joins TRBV5-3 to TRBJ2-5; 8 nucleotides align to TRBD1. TRBV5-3 is designated an ORF whose function remains uncertain. The CDR3 is made up of 19 amino acids. The V gene end was trimmed by 2 bases and the J gene end by 1 base; junction bases not matched to a gene: 16.

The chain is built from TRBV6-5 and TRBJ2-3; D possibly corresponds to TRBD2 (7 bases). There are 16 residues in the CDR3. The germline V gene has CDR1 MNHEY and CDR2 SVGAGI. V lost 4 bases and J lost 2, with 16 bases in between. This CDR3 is CASSSPRGANTDTQYF. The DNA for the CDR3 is TGTGCCAGCAGTTCTCCCCGGGGGGCCAACACAGATACGCAGTATTTT.

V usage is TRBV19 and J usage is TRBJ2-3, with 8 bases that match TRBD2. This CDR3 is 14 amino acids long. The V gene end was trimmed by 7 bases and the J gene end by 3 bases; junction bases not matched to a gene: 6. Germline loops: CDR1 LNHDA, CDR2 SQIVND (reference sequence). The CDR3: CASKIGGGTDTQYF. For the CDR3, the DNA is TGTGCCAGTAAAATTGGCGGGGGGACAGATACGCAGTATTTT.

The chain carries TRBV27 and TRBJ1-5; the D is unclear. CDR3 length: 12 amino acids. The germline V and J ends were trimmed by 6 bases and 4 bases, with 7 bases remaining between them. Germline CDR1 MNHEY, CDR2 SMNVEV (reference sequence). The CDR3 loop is CASSPTNQPQHF. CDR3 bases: TGTGCCAGCAGCCCAACTAATCAGCCCCAGCATTTT.

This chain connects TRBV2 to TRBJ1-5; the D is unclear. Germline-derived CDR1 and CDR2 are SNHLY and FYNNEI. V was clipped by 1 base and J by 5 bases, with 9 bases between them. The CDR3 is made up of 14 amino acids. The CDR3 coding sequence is TGTGCCAGCAGTGAAGTGCGCGGTTATCAGCCCCAGCATTTT. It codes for CASSEVRGYQPQHF.

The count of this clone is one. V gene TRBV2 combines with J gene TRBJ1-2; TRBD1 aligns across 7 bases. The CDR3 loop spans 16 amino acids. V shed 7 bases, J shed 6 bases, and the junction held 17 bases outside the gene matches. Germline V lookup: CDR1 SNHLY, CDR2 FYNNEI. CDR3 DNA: TGTGCCAGCAACGCCGAGACAGGGAATTTAGTGGATGGCTACACCTTC. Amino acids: CASNAETGNLVDGYTF.

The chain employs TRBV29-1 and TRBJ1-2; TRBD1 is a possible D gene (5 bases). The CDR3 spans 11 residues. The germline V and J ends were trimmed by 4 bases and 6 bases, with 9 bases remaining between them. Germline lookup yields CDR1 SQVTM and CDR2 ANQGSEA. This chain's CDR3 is CSVVGTDGYTF. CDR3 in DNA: TGCAGCGTTGTTGGGACGGATGGCTACACCTTC.

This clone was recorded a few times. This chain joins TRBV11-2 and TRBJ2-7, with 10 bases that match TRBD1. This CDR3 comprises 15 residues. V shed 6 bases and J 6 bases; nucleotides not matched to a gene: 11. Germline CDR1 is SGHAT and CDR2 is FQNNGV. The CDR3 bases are TGTGCCAGCAGGAACCCGGGACAGGGGTCCCTCGAGCAGTACTTC. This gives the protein CASRNPGQGSLEQYF.

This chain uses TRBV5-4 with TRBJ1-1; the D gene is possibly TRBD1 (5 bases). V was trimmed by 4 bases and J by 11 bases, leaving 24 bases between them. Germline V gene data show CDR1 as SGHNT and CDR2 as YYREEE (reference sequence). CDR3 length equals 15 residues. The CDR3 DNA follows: TGTGCCAGCAGCCAAATTGAGGGAGGGGAGAAGTGGGCTTTCTTT. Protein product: CASSQIEGGEKWAFF. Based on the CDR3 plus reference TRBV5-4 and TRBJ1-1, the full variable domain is ETGVTQSPTHLIKTRGQQVTLRCSSQSGHNTVSWYQQALGQGPQFIFQYYREEENGRGNFPPRFSGLQFPNYSSELNVNALELDDSALYLCASSQIEGGEKWAFFGQGTRLTVV.